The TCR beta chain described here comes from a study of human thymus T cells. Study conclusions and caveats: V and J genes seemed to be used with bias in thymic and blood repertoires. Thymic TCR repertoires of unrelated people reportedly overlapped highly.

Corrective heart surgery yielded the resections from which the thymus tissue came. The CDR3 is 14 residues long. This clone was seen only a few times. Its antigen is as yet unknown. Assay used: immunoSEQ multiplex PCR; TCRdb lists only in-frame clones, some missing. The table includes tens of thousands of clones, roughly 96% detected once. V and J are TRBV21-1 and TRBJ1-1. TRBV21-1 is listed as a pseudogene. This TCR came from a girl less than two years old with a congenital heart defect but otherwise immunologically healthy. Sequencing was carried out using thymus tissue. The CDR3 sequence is CASRPQVARTEAFF. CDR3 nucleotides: TGTGCCAGCAGGCCACAGGTAGCGAGGACTGAAGCTTTCTTT.